A selection of T cell receptor beta chains follows, all from one sample in a study of blood T cell repertoires in COVID-19. Measured with immunoSEQ multiplex PCR; TCRdb has only the in-frame clones, and not every one. The sample consists of 120,000 or so clones, roughly four fifths of them appearing once. Input material: peripheral blood. All receptors derive from a man aged 60-69 years with acute or convalescent COVID-19. Both conserved end residues are trimmed from each CDR3. Fields, in order: V gene, J gene, CDR3 protein.

TRBV23-1	TRBJ1-5	ASSVGGNQPQH
TRBV11-2	TRBJ1-1	ASSLSVNTEAF
TRBV3-1/TRBV3-2	TRBJ1-2	ASSPGTGINYGYT
TRBV12-3/TRBV12-4	TRBJ2-7	ASSPYYYEQY
TRBV9	TRBJ1-2	ASSVSGGAYGYT
TRBV11-1	TRBJ2-1	ASRNRGNEQF
TRBV19	TRBJ2-5	ASSMYGTATSRRETQY
TRBV7-2	TRBJ2-3	ASSLSGLTDTQY
TRBV19	TRBJ1-5	ASSIDSGPRQPQH
TRBV9	TRBJ2-1	ASSSRGLASEQF
TRBV7-9	TRBJ1-4	ASREGTVNEKLF
TRBV25-1	TRBJ1-2	ASSELTGGYT
TRBV10-3	TRBJ2-7	AIRGLQSREQY
TRBV5-1	TRBJ2-7	ASSRDGQGAGEQY
TRBV6-5	TRBJ1-1	ASSKDRAMNTEAF
TRBV27	TRBJ1-2	ASRPTGVGYGYT
TRBV24-1	TRBJ2-3	ATSSAGAPRTDTQY
TRBV6-1	TRBJ2-6	ASSERRQGSSGANVLT
TRBV20-1	TRBJ1-2	SASRDYGYT
TRBV19	TRBJ1-5	ASSPVDRGDNQPQH
TRBV6-5	TRBJ1-2	ASTLSTGLGYT
TRBV15	TRBJ2-5	ATSRDRGFETQY
TRBV6-5	TRBJ1-3	ASSQLLENTIY
TRBV6-5	TRBJ1-2	ASSLRGVGNGYT
TRBV6-5	TRBJ2-1	ASRIAGGTYNEQF
TRBV5-6	TRBJ2-2	ASSSGQGRAGELF
TRBV19	TRBJ1-5	ASSTGGGGGQPQH
TRBV6-5	TRBJ2-7	ASSSPTSGIGEQY
TRBV5-6	TRBJ2-5	ASSLWGREETQY
TRBV28	TRBJ2-1	ASTSGLAAYLSSYNEQF
TRBV5-1	TRBJ2-3	ASSLLTSGTVDTQY
TRBV6-5	TRBJ1-2	ASSPGHAYGYT
TRBV19	TRBJ1-2	ASSIPTGNYGYT
TRBV14	TRBJ2-1	ASSQDHAGGSYNEQF
TRBV6-2/TRBV6-3	TRBJ2-5	ASSRRRGNTETQY
TRBV30	TRBJ2-1	AWGRGAENYNEQF
TRBV11-3	TRBJ2-1	ASSSATSVEQF
TRBV29-1	TRBJ1-5	SVGEFRDSVNQPQH
TRBV9	TRBJ1-2	ASSARDRGGDGYT